This TCR beta chain was retrieved from a study of blood T cell repertoires in COVID-19. On the study more broadly: Samples came from the United States, Italy and Spain, spanning acute and convalescent COVID-19. T cells, B-cell-depleted T cells, or PBMCs provided the cDNA or gDNA that served as material.

This clone occurred once. There are 14 residues in the CDR3. V shed 8 bases and J 2 bases; nucleotides not matched to a gene: 9. CDR1 is ENHRY, CDR2 SYGVKD, per germline. Measured with immunoSEQ multiplex PCR; TCRdb has only the in-frame clones, and not every one. Of some 370,000 clones in the sample, roughly 90% were seen once. The TCR originated in a man aged 40-50 years with acute or convalescent COVID-19. V and J are TRBV10-3 and TRBJ2-7; 7 nucleotides agree with TRBD2. The sample was peripheral blood. In nucleotides, the CDR3 is TGTGCCATCGCTAGCGGAACCTTTACCTACGAGCAGTACTTC. Its translation is CAIASGTFTYEQYF.